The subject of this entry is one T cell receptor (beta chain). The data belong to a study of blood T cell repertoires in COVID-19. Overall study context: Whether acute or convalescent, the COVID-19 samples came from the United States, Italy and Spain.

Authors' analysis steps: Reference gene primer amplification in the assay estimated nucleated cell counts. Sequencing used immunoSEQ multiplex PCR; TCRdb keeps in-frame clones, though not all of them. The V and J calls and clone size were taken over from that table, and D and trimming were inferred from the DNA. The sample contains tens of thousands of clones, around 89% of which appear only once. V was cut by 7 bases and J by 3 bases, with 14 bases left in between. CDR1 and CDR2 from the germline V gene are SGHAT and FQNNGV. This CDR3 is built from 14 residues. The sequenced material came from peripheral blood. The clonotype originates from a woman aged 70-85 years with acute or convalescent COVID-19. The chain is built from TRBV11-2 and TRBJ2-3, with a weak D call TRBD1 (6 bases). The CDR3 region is CASILTGRTDTQYF. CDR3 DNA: TGTGCCAGCATCCTGACAGGACGAACAGATACGCAGTATTTT.